These 19 T cell receptor beta chains were sequenced from one sample in a study of blood T cell repertoires in COVID-19. Here immunoSEQ multiplex PCR was the method, and the copy in TCRdb shows in-frame clones only, minus some. The data show tens of thousands of clones, with about 86% seen just once and approximately 4.1% held by the top ten. Sequenced: peripheral blood. These receptors originate from a woman in her sixties or seventies with acute or convalescent COVID-19.

The J gene is TRBJ2-1, the V gene TRBV20-1; D uncertain. Germline-derived CDR1 and CDR2 are DFQATT and SNEGSKA (reference sequence). CDR3 length: 15 residues. V was clipped by 3 bases and J by 3 bases, with 15 bases between them. CDR3 sequence (DNA): TGCAGTGCTAGTGCAAGCCTTTTGAACTACAATGAGCAGTTCTTC. This encodes CSASASLLNYNEQFF.

The rearrangement links TRBV18 to TRBJ1-3; 7 nucleotides match TRBD1. V was pared by 6 bases and J by 3 bases, with 8 bases of the junction left unmatched. CDR3 size: 15 residues. CDR1 KGHSH and CDR2 LQKENI come from the germline V gene. The CDR3 bases are TGTGCCAGCTCGCTCAACAGGGGAGGTGGAAACACCATATATTTT. It encodes CASSLNRGGGNTIYF.

This chain uses TRBV5-1 with TRBJ1-2, with 7 bases that match TRBD1. V gave up 0 bases and J gave up 4 bases; unmatched junction bases: 6. CDR3 length: 15 amino acids. Germline V gene lookup returns CDR1 SGHRS and CDR2 YFSETQ. The CDR3 nucleotides read TGCGCCAGCAGCTTGGATGGACAGGCCTCCTATGGCTACACCTTC. Translating it yields CASSLDGQASYGYTF.

The gene calls are TRBV30 and TRBJ1-4; D is unclear. Germline V gives CDR1 GTSNPN, CDR2 SVGIG (reference sequence). The CDR3 spans 14 residues. V was clipped by 0 bases and J by 7 bases, with 12 bases between them. CDR3 protein: CAWSVRRGIEKLFF. CDR3 nucleotide sequence: TGTGCCTGGAGTGTACGGCGGGGAATTGAAAAACTGTTTTTT.

The chain joins TRBV29-1 to TRBJ1-2, with TRBD1 identical over 8 bases. Germline CDR1 SQVTM, CDR2 ANQGSEA. The CDR3 is 14 residues long. Unmatched junction bases numbered 10, after V lost 6 bases and J lost 4 bases. The CDR3 DNA sequence: TGCAGCGTCGCCTCGGGACAGGTATCCTATGGCTACACCTTC. Amino acid sequence: CSVASGQVSYGYTF. The whole variable domain, filled in from reference TRBV29-1 and TRBJ1-2, reads SAVISQKPSRDICQRGTSLTIQCQVDSQVTMMFWYRQQPGQSLTLIATANQGSEATYESGFVIDKFPISRPNLTFSTLTVSNMSPEDSSIYLCSVASGQVSYGYTFGSGTRLTVV.

V usage is TRBV5-1 and J usage is TRBJ1-2; 10 bases match TRBD1. The V segment lost 0 bases and the J segment 6 bases; nucleotides outside the gene matches: 8. This CDR3 spans 16 amino acids. Germline V gene sequence: CDR1 SGHRS, CDR2 YFSETQ. The CDR3, as DNA: TGCGCCAGCAGCTTGGATGGGACAGGGGCATGGGATGGCTACACCTTC. This gives the protein CASSLDGTGAWDGYTF.

The chain joins TRBV7-3 to TRBJ1-2; 7 bases align to TRBD1. Germline assignment: CDR1 SGHTA and CDR2 FQGTGA. The CDR3 sequence is 17 residues long. V lost 0 bases and J lost 2; bases outside the gene matches: 9. As DNA, the CDR3 is TGTGCCAGCAGCTTAACGACCCCGGGACAGAGGAACTATGGCTACACCTTC. Translation: CASSLTTPGQRNYGYTF. Together with reference TRBV7-3 and TRBJ1-2, the CDR3 gives the full variable domain: GAGVSQTPSNKVTEKGKYVELRCDPISGHTALYWYRQSLGQGPEFLIYFQGTGAADDSGLPNDRFFAVRPEGSVSTLKIQRTERGDSAVYLCASSLTTPGQRNYGYTFGSGTRLTVV.

The chain links TRBV5-4 to TRBJ2-7; 7 bases match TRBD1. Germline V gene lookup returns CDR1 SGHNT and CDR2 YYREEE (reference sequence). V gave up 0 bases and J gave up 4 bases; unmatched junction bases: 1. There are 13 residues in the CDR3. The CDR3 protein is CASSLDRGYEQYF. DNA of the CDR3: TGTGCCAGCAGCTTGGACAGGGGTTACGAGCAGTACTTC.

The CDR3 DNA is TGTGCCAGCAGTGAACTGCGTCAGGGTGGCTACACCTTC. Encoded protein: CASSELRQGGYTF. The chain has TRBV6-1 and TRBJ1-2, with D possibly being TRBD1 (5 bases). Germline CDR1 is MNHNS and CDR2 is SASEGT. Trimming removed 2 bases at V and 7 bases at J, with 11 bases between. CDR3 length equals 13 residues.

This clone was detected once. The chain joins TRBV10-3 to TRBJ2-1, with D possibly being TRBD1 or TRBD2 (5 bases each). Germline CDR1 is ENHRY and CDR2 is SYGVKD. The CDR3 is made up of 12 amino acids. Trimming removed 6 bases at V and 8 bases at J, with 11 bases between. Written as DNA, the CDR3 is TGTGCCATCAGAGAGAGGGGCGATGAGCAGTTCTTC. It specifies CAIRERGDEQFF.

V and J are TRBV2 and TRBJ1-5, with no clear D. The V end lost 4 bases, the J end lost 6 bases, and 10 bases lay between the germline ends. CDR1 is SNHLY and CDR2 is FYNNEI in the germline V gene. This CDR3 contains 13 residues. CDR3 region: CASSGGEGQPQHF. In nucleotides, the CDR3 is TGTGCCAGCAGTGGCGGGGAGGGTCAGCCCCAGCATTTT.

The sample holds a few counts of this clone. The chain employs TRBV19 and TRBJ1-5, with TRBD1 as a possible D gene (5 bases). Germline CDR1 and CDR2: LNHDA and SQIVND (reference sequence). The CDR3 loop spans 14 amino acids. Trimming stripped 9 bases from V and 4 bases from J, with 16 bases between. The CDR3 loop is CASRWGGWNQPQHF. CDR3 DNA sequence: TGTGCCAGCCGGTGGGGGGGTTGGAATCAGCCCCAGCATTTT.

The chain couples TRBV24-1 to TRBJ2-1; 8 bases align to TRBD2. Germline V gives CDR1 KGHDR, CDR2 SFDVKD. CDR3 length equals 16 residues. V trimming: 1 base; J trimming: 5 bases; junction bases outside the gene matches: 6. CDR3 loop: CATSDLGRGAHNEQFF. CDR3 nucleotides: TGTGCCACCAGTGATTTAGGGCGGGGGGCACACAATGAGCAGTTCTTC.

The chain combines TRBV24-1 with TRBJ2-1, with 14 nucleotides matching TRBD2. Trimming cost V 9 bases and J 12 bases; bases outside gene matches: 3. Germline V gene sequence: CDR1 KGHDR, CDR2 SFDVKD. This CDR3 comprises 12 residues. Here the CDR3 DNA reads TGTGCCACCGGACTAGCGGGGGGTAGGCAGTTCTTC. Its translation is CATGLAGGRQFF.

The chain employs TRBV18 and TRBJ2-7; D call uncertain. The CDR3 sequence is 13 residues long. Germline-derived CDR1 and CDR2 are KGHSH and LQKENI. V lost 3 bases to trimming and J lost 4 bases, with 10 bases between them. The CDR3 loop reads CASSPPAGYEQYF. CDR3 bases: TGTGCCAGCTCACCTCCGGCCGGGTACGAGCAGTACTTC.

This clone was detected only a few times. This chain joins TRBV5-1 and TRBJ1-3; D not certain. Trimming pared 4 bases from V and 0 bases from J, leaving 14 bases between. Germline-derived CDR1 and CDR2 are SGHRS and YFSETQ. The CDR3 runs to 16 residues. The CDR3 is CASSPSSSHSGNTIYF. CDR3 nucleotide sequence: TGCGCCAGCAGCCCGTCTAGCAGCCACTCTGGAAACACCATATATTTT.

This clone was detected once. This chain joins TRBV12-3 or TRBV12-4 and TRBJ2-7, with D maybe TRBD2 (6 bases). V dropped 6 bases and J dropped 7 bases, with 10 bases sitting between them. CDR3 length: 11 residues. CDR3 sequence (DNA): TGTGCCAGCAGCGGGACTGCTGAGCAGTACTTC. This codes for CASSGTAEQYF.

V usage is TRBV6-2 or TRBV6-3 and J usage is TRBJ1-5; D remains ambiguous. Germline assignment: CDR1 MNHEY and CDR2 SVGEGT. The CDR3 sequence is 14 residues long. The V end lost 6 bases, the J end lost 2 bases, and 11 bases lay between the germline ends. Written as DNA, the CDR3 is TGTGCCAGCAGCGTCGCCGGGGGCAATCAGCCCCAGCATTTT. Its translation is CASSVAGGNQPQHF.

CDR3 sequence: CATSKRNRGGTEAFF. The CDR3 region has the DNA TGTGCCACCAGCAAGAGAAACAGGGGGGGAACTGAAGCTTTCTTT. The chain links TRBV15 to TRBJ1-1, with TRBD1 matching over 8 bases. From germline, CDR1 is LNHNV and CDR2 YYDKDF (reference sequence). V lost 4 bases, J lost 5 bases, and 9 bases stayed unmatched. The CDR3 spans 15 residues.